This T cell receptor (beta chain) was captured in a study of T cell responses to AZD1222 COVID-19 vaccine. General study points: Repertoire sampling was restricted to post-peak T cell response timepoints. A rise in Spike-specific TCR breadth and depth followed two AZD1222 doses. In a largely white British group with more females than males, clonal diversity was possibly underestimated.

This clone came up once. The antigen remains unidentified. Sequenced by immunoSEQ multiplex PCR; TCRdb stores in-frame clones only, minus some. The sample has about 120,000 clones; around 93% are singletons. The CDR3 has 17 residues. The sequence was collected from an adult who received the AZD1222 COVID-19 vaccine. The source material was peripheral blood, sampled 28 days after the second AZD1222 dose. This chain joins TRBV21-1 and TRBJ2-7. TRBV21-1 is a known pseudogene. CDR3 DNA: TGTGCCAGCAGCAAAGACGAGAGGGGAGAGGGAACCTACGAGCAGTACTTC. It translates to CASSKDERGEGTYEQYF.